Detailed here is one T cell receptor (beta chain). Its antigen is currently unknown. The sample is drawn from a study of T cells in Graves' hyperthyroidism and ophthalmopathy. What was amplified from RNA transcripts were TCR beta CDR3 regions. During a first-round RT-PCR of the TCR CDR3, the HTBI primer set was used. TCRdb called the multiplex PCR reads again in MiXCR, with one record for every CDR3 protein. This repertoire shows over 500,000 distinct CDR3 sequences, 14% found once; its top ten account for approximately 14%. Graves' hyperthyroidism without ophthalmopathy progression within 18 months was termed stable. About 10 ml of fresh peripheral blood supplied the PBMCs. Broader study findings: Blood also carried most thyroid clonotypes expanded above 0.001.

This clonotype was obtained from a woman in her thirties or forties with Graves' hyperthyroidism. The sequenced sample was blood.

CDR3 nucleotide sequence: TGCGCCAGCAGCCAAGATCGGGGTCATAACTCCTACGAGCAGTACTTC. Translation gives CASSQDRGHNSYEQYF. This chain uses TRBV4-1 with TRBJ2-7, with a possible D match to TRBD2 (5 bases). CDR1 and CDR2 (germline): MGHRA, YSYEKL. This CDR3 is built from 16 residues. Trimming took 0 bases from V and 0 from J, leaving 12 bases between them.